This T cell receptor beta chain was documented in a study of blood T cell repertoires in COVID-19. Here immunoSEQ multiplex PCR was the method, and the copy in TCRdb shows in-frame clones only, minus some. The sample has around 210,000 clones, around four fifths seen once. Looked up from germline, CDR1 is SGHTA and CDR2 is FQGNSA. The CDR3 totals 14 residues. The ends lost 8 bases at V and 4 bases at J; junction bases unmatched: 8. This chain links TRBV7-2 with TRBJ2-1; 7 bases agree with TRBD2. The receptor was isolated from a man in his 60s with COVID-19, enrolled during active disease. The sequenced sample consisted of peripheral blood. As DNA, the CDR3 is TGTGCCAGCGGGGGGAGGGGCGATTACAATGAGCAGTTCTTC. Residues: CASGGRGDYNEQFF.